Each of the 9 T cell receptor beta chains below was sequenced from the same sample in a study of radiotherapy plus CTLA-4 blockade in lung cancer (dated by TCRdb to 2017 to 2018). The library relied on the immunoSEQ multiplex PCR assay. What TCRdb holds here is the immuneACCESS table cut down to in-frame rearrangements. Part of the clones is not present; checked against another copy, under half of the missing clones reflect an unresolved V gene, and the others are unexplained. A total of 70,000 to 90,000 clones appear in this sample, about 84% of them only once. The ten top clones hold roughly 0.87% of the sample. The specimen was peripheral blood, collected from a patient treated with radiotherapy plus ipilimumab. These receptors were taken from a human donor with non-small cell lung cancer who had stable disease on radiotherapy plus ipilimumab.

The chain carries TRBV15 and TRBJ1-1, with D perhaps TRBD1 (5 bases). Per the germline V gene, CDR1 is LNHNV and CDR2 is YYDKDF (reference sequence). The V and J ends lost 5 bases and 8 bases respectively, with 12 bases between them. The CDR3 has 12 amino acids. The CDR3 bases are TGTGCCACCAGCTATGGGGGATCGGAAGCTTTCTTT. Protein sequence: CATSYGGSEAFF.

V gene TRBV30 combines with J gene TRBJ2-7, with unresolved D. Germline values: CDR1 GTSNPN, CDR2 SVGIG (reference sequence). The CDR3 is 12 amino acids. The CDR3 is CALVAGNYEQYF. The CDR3 DNA is TGTGCACTGGTGGCCGGCAACTACGAGCAGTACTTC.

The rearrangement uses TRBV4-1 and TRBJ2-7, with D perhaps TRBD1 (6 bases). The V end lost 0 bases, the J end lost 2 bases, and 8 bases lay between the germline ends. The CDR3 runs to 14 residues. Germline V gene data show CDR1 as MGHRA and CDR2 as YSYEKL. The chain's CDR3 is CASSQDGGPYEQYF. The CDR3 DNA reads TGCGCCAGCAGCCAAGATGGGGGCCCCTACGAGCAGTACTTC.

The J gene is TRBJ2-1, the V gene TRBV11-2; D is unclear. The length of the CDR3 is 16 residues. Trimming pared 7 bases from V and 8 bases from J, leaving 24 bases between. The germline V gene encodes CDR1 SGHAT and CDR2 FQNNGV. The DNA for the CDR3 is TGTGCCAGCACCCCGCAGACCGACCCCCTTTACGATGAGCAGTTCTTC. Protein product: CASTPQTDPLYDEQFF. Full variable domain (remainder filled in from reference TRBV11-2 and TRBJ2-1): EAGVAQSPRYKIIEKRQSVAFWCNPISGHATLYWYQQILGQGPKLLIQFQNNGVVDDSQLPKDRFSAERLKGVDSTLKIQPAKLEDSAVYLCASTPQTDPLYDEQFFGPGTRLTVL.

This chain connects TRBV5-1 to TRBJ2-6; D is possibly TRBD2 (5 bases). Germline CDR1 SGHRS, CDR2 YFSETQ. The CDR3 consists of 17 residues. The V gene lost 0 bases and the J gene lost 0 bases, with 10 bases spanning the gap. In DNA form, the CDR3 reads TGCGCCAGCAGCTTGGTCCCTCGGGGCTCTGGGGCCAACGTCCTGACTTTC. Translating it yields CASSLVPRGSGANVLTF.

For the CDR3, the DNA is TGTGCCAGCAGTTCGGGGACTAGCATTAGCTCCTACAATGAGCAGTTCTTC. It encodes CASSSGTSISSYNEQFF. The J gene is TRBJ2-1, the V gene TRBV27; 9 bases are shared with TRBD2. CDR3 length: 17 amino acids. Germline CDR1 is MNHEY and CDR2 is SMNVEV (reference sequence). V trimming: 4 bases; J trimming: 0 bases; junction bases outside the gene matches: 7.

A single count supports this clone. The V gene is TRBV5-4, the J gene TRBJ2-5, with 8 bases aligning to TRBD2. Germline V lookup: CDR1 SGHNT, CDR2 YYREEE (reference sequence). There are 15 residues in the CDR3. V shed 0 bases and J 5 bases; nucleotides not matched to a gene: 6. Here the CDR3 reads CASSLGAGGLETQYF. In DNA, the CDR3 is TGTGCCAGCAGCTTGGGGGCGGGAGGACTGGAGACCCAGTACTTC.

The rearrangement links TRBV29-1 to TRBJ2-3, with TRBD2 identical over 12 bases. V was clipped by 7 bases and J by 1 base; unmatched bases: 12. CDR3 size: 17 residues. Germline lookup yields CDR1 SQVTM and CDR2 ANQGSEA. The CDR3 bases are TGCAGCGCCGCGAGATCCAGACTAGCGGGAGGCACAGATACGCAGTATTTT. As protein: CSAARSRLAGGTDTQYF.

This clone was observed once. The J gene is TRBJ2-6, the V gene TRBV19, with D unresolved. This CDR3 has 16 amino acids. Trimming removed 3 bases at V and 0 bases at J, with 9 bases between. Germline CDR1 reads LNHDA; CDR2 reads SQIVND (reference sequence). The CDR3 DNA sequence: TGTGCCAGTAGTATCCCCGGCCGCTCTGGGGCCAACGTCCTGACTTTC. Protein product: CASSIPGRSGANVLTF. Variable domain in full (rest from reference TRBV19 and TRBJ2-6): DGGITQSPKYLFRKEGQNVTLSCEQNLNHDAMYWYRQDPGQGLRLIYYSQIVNDFQKGDIAEGYSVSREKKESFPLTVTSAQKNPTAFYLCASSIPGRSGANVLTFGAGSRLTVL.